This entry lists 28 T cell receptor beta chains sequenced from one sample in a study of control samples from healthy donors and cancer patients. Measured with immunoSEQ multiplex PCR; TCRdb has only the in-frame clones, and not every one. This sample has roughly 100,000 clones; 75% to 90% occur once, and the top ten carry roughly 19%. The sequenced sample was PBMCs. These receptors all come from a man in his 60s with lung cancer.

The chain is built from TRBV5-4 and TRBJ2-5; tentatively, D is TRBD1 (5 bases). The CDR3 has 14 amino acids. Trimming removed 0 bases at V and 1 base at J, with 7 bases between. Germline V CDR1 and CDR2: SGHNT, YYREEE (reference sequence). Here the CDR3 DNA reads TGTGCCAGCAGCTTGGAGGGGTTCCAAGAGACCCAGTACTTC. It is translated as CASSLEGFQETQYF. The full variable domain, completed using reference TRBV5-4 and TRBJ2-5, is ETGVTQSPTHLIKTRGQQVTLRCSSQSGHNTVSWYQQALGQGPQFIFQYYREEENGRGNFPPRFSGLQFPNYSSELNVNALELDDSALYLCASSLEGFQETQYFGPGTRLLVL.

The DNA of the CDR3 is TGTGCCAGCAGCCAAGAGACAGGGCGGGCCAAAAACATTCAGTACTTC. It codes for CASSQETGRAKNIQYF. The V and J genes are TRBV4-2 and TRBJ2-4, with 7 bases aligning to TRBD1. The CDR3 sequence is 16 residues long. From germline, CDR1 is LGHNA and CDR2 YNFKEQ. With 0 bases clipped from V and 1 base from J, the junction kept 3 bases outside the gene matches.

The J gene is TRBJ2-7, the V gene TRBV30, with D possibly TRBD2 on 6 matching bases. The CDR3 covers 13 residues. Per the germline V gene, CDR1 is GTSNPN and CDR2 is SVGIG (reference sequence). Trimming stripped 1 base from V and 7 bases from J, with 14 bases between. DNA of the CDR3: TGTGCCTGGAGTGGGACGGGGGTGCGAGAGCAGTACTTC. This gives the protein CAWSGTGVREQYF.

The V call is TRBV5-6, the J call TRBJ1-4; D is undetermined. Germline CDR1 and CDR2: SGHDT and YYEEEE. The CDR3 is 13 amino acids. Trimming removed 2 bases at V and 10 bases at J, with 12 bases between. CDR3 amino acids: CASSLGTPGKLFF. CDR3 bases: TGTGCCAGCAGCTTAGGAACACCTGGAAAACTGTTTTTT.

J is TRBJ2-3 and V is TRBV6-5; D is ambiguous. Trimming took 6 bases from V and 0 from J, leaving 7 bases between them. CDR3 length equals 13 residues. Germline CDR1 reads MNHEY; CDR2 reads SVGAGI. The CDR3: CASRRGSTDTQYF. CDR3 coding DNA: TGTGCCAGCAGGAGAGGAAGCACAGATACGCAGTATTTT.

This chain uses TRBV7-9 with TRBJ2-1; a possible D gene is TRBD1 (6 bases). This CDR3 contains 15 residues. The V gene lost 2 bases and the J gene lost 6 bases, with 14 bases spanning the gap. Germline CDR1 and CDR2: SEHNR and FQNEAQ (reference sequence). CDR3 DNA sequence: TGTGCCAGCAGCTTACAGGGGCTCAGGGGCAATGAGCAGTTCTTC. It is translated as CASSLQGLRGNEQFF.

The chain employs TRBV18 and TRBJ2-3; D is unresolved. This CDR3 comprises 13 residues. V was pared by 0 bases and J by 6 bases, with 7 bases between. Germline V gene data show CDR1 as KGHSH and CDR2 as LQKENI. The CDR3 protein is CASSPPIRDTQYF. The DNA for the CDR3 is TGTGCCAGCTCACCACCTATACGGGATACGCAGTATTTT.

This chain connects TRBV5-1 to TRBJ1-2, with 8 bases fitting TRBD1. The CDR3 consists of 16 residues. Germline V CDR1 and CDR2: SGHRS, YFSETQ. J was trimmed by 4 bases and V by 0 bases; bases with no gene match: 8. The CDR3 here is CASSLDGQGGGYGYTF. DNA of the CDR3: TGCGCCAGCAGCTTGGATGGACAGGGAGGAGGCTATGGCTACACCTTC.

The chain employs TRBV9 and TRBJ1-2; no reliable D call. The CDR3 contains 12 residues. The germline CDR1 and CDR2 sequences are SGDLS and YYNGEE. With 3 bases removed from V and 8 bases from J, the gap between germline ends came to 11 bases. CDR3 sequence (DNA): TGTGCCAGCAGCGGGGCCAGTTGGGGCTACACCTTC. Encoded protein: CASSGASWGYTF.

The rearrangement uses TRBV6-6 and TRBJ2-3; possibly TRBD2 for D (5 bases). Per germline, CDR1 MNHNY and CDR2 SVGAGI (reference sequence). With 4 bases removed from V and 1 base from J, the gap between germline ends came to 12 bases. The CDR3 extends over 15 amino acids. Here the CDR3 reads CASSLGGSGTDTQYF. The CDR3 coding sequence is TGTGCCAGCAGTTTAGGTGGGAGCGGCACAGATACGCAGTATTTT.

The genes are TRBV12-5 and TRBJ1-4; 9 bases are a match to TRBD1. V lost 2 bases, J lost 3 bases, and 4 bases stayed unmatched. The CDR3 loop spans 16 amino acids. CDR1 and CDR2 from the germline V gene are LGHNT and FRNRAP. The CDR3 DNA reads as TGTGCTAGTGGTTTGACCAGGACAGGGGCTAATGAAAAACTGTTTTTT. Encoded protein: CASGLTRTGANEKLFF.

This chain uses TRBV6-1 with TRBJ1-6; no clear D. The germline gives CDR1 MNHNS, CDR2 SASEGT. The CDR3 has 16 residues. Between the trimmed V and J ends, which lost 2 bases and 4 bases, there was a span of 12 bases. The chain's CDR3 is CASSESFTPYNSPLHF. DNA for the CDR3: TGTGCCAGCAGTGAAAGTTTCACACCTTATAATTCACCCCTCCACTTT.

The gene calls are TRBV4-2 and TRBJ2-1, with TRBD1 matching 11 bases. In germline, CDR1 is LGHNA, CDR2 YNFKEQ. V dropped 3 bases and J dropped 9; count of bases not matched to a gene: 13. The CDR3 has 17 residues. The CDR3 loop reads CASSQGGDRGSPREQFF. DNA of the CDR3: TGTGCCAGCAGCCAGGGCGGGGACAGGGGGTCGCCGCGTGAGCAGTTCTTC.

The table lists this clone with a count of one. The rearrangement joins TRBV5-1 to TRBJ2-3, with TRBD2 as a possible D gene (5 bases). V was cut by 3 bases and J by 0 bases, with 5 bases left in between. This CDR3 has 13 amino acids. Germline values: CDR1 SGHRS, CDR2 YFSETQ. CDR3 coding DNA: TGCGCCAGCAGCTGGACTAGCACAGATACGCAGTATTTT. Translating it yields CASSWTSTDTQYF.

This chain's CDR3 is CASSHPKAGTEAFF. CDR3 sequence (DNA): TGTGCCAGCAGCCACCCCAAGGCGGGGACTGAAGCTTTCTTT. This chain links TRBV4-2 with TRBJ1-1; no reliable D call. Per germline, CDR1 LGHNA and CDR2 YNFKEQ. Trimming removed 3 bases at V and 5 bases at J, with 13 bases between. The length of the CDR3 is 14 residues.

The chain joins TRBV12-3 or TRBV12-4 to TRBJ1-2; the match to TRBD1 covers 8 bases. The CDR3 has 12 residues. With V trimmed by 3 bases and J by 8 bases, 2 bases remained unmatched. CDR3: CASSLTGVGYTF. The CDR3 coding sequence is TGTGCCAGCAGTTTGACAGGGGTGGGCTACACCTTC.

This clone was seen just once. V and J are TRBV7-6 and TRBJ2-7; TRBD1 matches at 8 bases. With V trimmed by 0 bases and J by 1 base, 2 bases remained unmatched. In germline, CDR1 is SGHVS, CDR2 FNYEAQ. The CDR3 loop spans 15 amino acids. In nucleotides, the CDR3 is TGTGCCAGCAGCTTAGCAGGACAGGGATCCTACGAGCAGTACTTC. Amino acid sequence: CASSLAGQGSYEQYF.

V usage is TRBV6-6 and J usage is TRBJ1-4; unclear D gene. The germline CDR1 and CDR2 sequences are MNHNY and SVGAGI (reference sequence). Trimming stripped 2 bases from V and 0 bases from J, with 10 bases between. This CDR3 region has 16 residues. The CDR3 bases are TGTGCCAGCAGTTACGGAACAAGCTCAACTAATGAAAAACTGTTTTTT. Translation: CASSYGTSSTNEKLFF.

V gene TRBV5-6 combines with J gene TRBJ1-2; 9 positions match TRBD1. Looked up from germline, CDR1 is SGHDT and CDR2 is YYEEEE. V lost 3 bases to trimming and J lost 5 bases; unmatched junction nucleotides: 11. The CDR3 extends over 16 amino acids. The CDR3 nucleotides read TGTGCCAGCAGCTCGAGCCGGACAGGGGTCTTATATGGCTACACCTTC. Its protein product is CASSSSRTGVLYGYTF.

The chain links TRBV12-3 or TRBV12-4 to TRBJ2-5, with 8 bases fitting TRBD2. The length of the CDR3 is 13 residues. V dropped 5 bases and J dropped 5; count of bases not matched to a gene: 4. CDR3 protein: CASSRSGGETQYF. The CDR3 DNA is TGTGCCAGCAGTCGGAGCGGGGGTGAGACCCAGTACTTC.

The chain joins TRBV5-8 to TRBJ1-5; 7 nucleotides match TRBD1. CDR1 and CDR2 (germline): SGHTS, YDEGEE. The V and J ends lost 3 bases and 1 base, in that order; junction bases with no gene match: 7. This CDR3 has 16 residues. CDR3 region: CASSSGTAESNQPQHF. As DNA, the CDR3 is TGTGCCAGCAGCTCTGGGACAGCGGAGAGCAATCAGCCCCAGCATTTT.

J is TRBJ2-3 and V is TRBV9; no clear D gene. This CDR3 has 14 residues. V lost 3 bases and J 2 bases, leaving 10 bases between the germline ends. Germline V gives CDR1 SGDLS, CDR2 YYNGEE. Here the CDR3 reads CASSAHPYTDTQYF. DNA for the CDR3: TGTGCCAGCAGCGCCCACCCTTACACAGATACGCAGTATTTT.

The chain links TRBV5-4 to TRBJ2-5; D may be TRBD2 (6 bases). CDR3 length equals 13 residues. CDR1 SGHNT and CDR2 YYREEE come from the germline V gene (reference sequence). The V gene lost 4 bases and the J gene lost 4 bases, with 11 bases spanning the gap. The CDR3 DNA reads as TGTGCCAGCAGCAAAAGCGGGCTAGAGACCCAGTACTTC. As protein: CASSKSGLETQYF.

This clone is a singleton in its sample. This specimen includes other DNA sequences encoding the same CDR3. The V and J genes are TRBV9 and TRBJ2-1; 7 bases align to TRBD1. V shed 4 bases and J 3 bases; nucleotides not matched to a gene: 7. The germline V gene encodes CDR1 SGDLS and CDR2 YYNGEE. The CDR3 runs to 15 residues. The CDR3 loop is CASSPLGQDYNEQFF. CDR3 bases: TGTGCCAGCAGCCCCCTAGGACAGGACTACAATGAGCAGTTCTTC.

The chain's CDR3 is CAWNFVGQRNSPLHF. CDR3 sequence (DNA): TGTGCCTGGAATTTCGTCGGGCAGAGAAATTCACCCCTCCACTTT. The V gene is TRBV30, the J gene TRBJ1-6; D is uncertain. Per germline, CDR1 GTSNPN and CDR2 SVGIG (reference sequence). With 4 bases removed from V and 7 bases from J, the gap between germline ends came to 17 bases. This CDR3 is 15 amino acids long.

About this clone itself: Other DNA sequences in this specimen translate into the identical CDR3. The genes are TRBV30 and TRBJ1-4; TRBD1 matches 7 bases. The length of the CDR3 is 14 residues. The V and J ends lost 0 bases and 6 bases, in that order; junction bases with no gene match: 4. Germline-derived CDR1 and CDR2 are GTSNPN and SVGIG (reference sequence). The CDR3 DNA reads as TGTGCCTGGAGTGTAGCAGGGGGTTATGAAAAACTGTTTTTT. It yields the protein CAWSVAGGYEKLFF. The full variable domain, rest sourced from reference TRBV30 and TRBJ1-4, is SQTIHQWPATLVQPVGSPLSLECTVEGTSNPNLYWYRQAAGRGLQLLFYSVGIGQISSEVPQNLSASRPQDRQFILSSKKLLLSDSGFYLCAWSVAGGYEKLFFGSGTQLSVL.

The chain joins TRBV10-1 to TRBJ2-1; no definite D call. Germline V gene sequence: CDR1 WNHNN, CDR2 SYGVQD (reference sequence). Trimming removed 5 bases from V and 2 bases from J, with 7 bases in between. This CDR3 spans 13 amino acids. The CDR3 loop is CASSRTPYNEQFF. The CDR3 nucleotides read TGCGCCAGCAGTCGGACCCCCTACAATGAGCAGTTCTTC.

The V and J genes are TRBV6-1 and TRBJ1-2; D might be TRBD1 (6 bases). The germline V gene encodes CDR1 MNHNS and CDR2 SASEGT. The CDR3 totals 19 residues. The germline V and J ends were trimmed by 1 base and 0 bases, with 21 bases remaining between them. CDR3 region: CASSEEEDYHRATNYGYTF. The CDR3 DNA reads as TGTGCCAGCAGTGAAGAAGAAGATTACCACAGGGCAACTAACTATGGCTACACCTTC.